This T cell receptor (beta chain) was recorded in a study of blood T cell repertoires in COVID-19. As for the study in general: Sites across the United States, Italy and Spain contributed samples from acute and convalescent COVID-19. T cells, B-cell-depleted T cells, or PBMCs supplied cDNA or gDNA.

Original data processing: Using reference gene primer amplification, nucleated cell counts were estimated. The method was immunoSEQ multiplex PCR; TCRdb's version includes in-frame clones alone and lacks a portion of them. D and trimming come from the DNA, and the V and J calls and clone size come from that table. Among under 50,000 clones listed, roughly 69% were seen once. Germline lookup yields CDR1 LGHDT and CDR2 YNNKEL (reference sequence). The CDR3 is 12 amino acids. This clone showed up just once. One end of the junction varies from germline; a read error may be responsible. The chain couples TRBV3-1 (or the pseudogene TRBV3-2) to TRBJ2-7, with 9 bases aligning to TRBD1. The receptor was derived from a man older than 75 with acute or convalescent COVID-19. Material for sequencing was peripheral blood. CDR3 sequence (DNA): TGTGCCAGCAGCCGGGGACAGGGAGTTACTAACTTC. Protein product: CASSRGQGVTNF.